One and the same sample provided the 8 T cell receptor beta chains below, sequenced in a study of OX40 agonist ivuxolimab in advanced cancers. Assay: immunoSEQ multiplex PCR; the TCRdb copy retains only in-frame clones and omits some. Found here are 45,000 to 60,000 clones, over 80% of them singletons; the top ten hold approximately 24%. Sequenced material: CD4+ or CD8+ T cells sorted from blood, taken in a trial of the OX40 agonist ivuxolimab. These receptors were taken from an adult with an advanced solid tumor such as melanoma, head and neck, liver or kidney cancer.

The rearrangement links TRBV29-1 to TRBJ1-1; a possible D gene is TRBD1 (6 bases). The CDR3 covers 13 residues. V gave up 7 bases and J gave up 1 base, with 13 bases separating them. Germline values: CDR1 SQVTM, CDR2 ANQGSEA. The CDR3: CSAPTGGNTEAFF. The CDR3 DNA is TGCAGCGCGCCGACAGGTGGGAACACTGAAGCTTTCTTT.

This sequence joins TRBV9 and TRBJ1-2, with D possibly TRBD1 on 6 matching bases. The CDR3 has 15 residues. Germline V lookup: CDR1 SGDLS, CDR2 YYNGEE. V lost 3 bases to trimming and J lost 0 bases, with 12 bases between them. The CDR3 DNA reads TGTGCCAGCAGCGCCCGACAGGCAACTAACTATGGCTACACCTTC. Encoded protein: CASSARQATNYGYTF. Full variable domain (remainder filled in from reference TRBV9 and TRBJ1-2): DSGVTQTPKHLITATGQRVTLRCSPRSGDLSVYWYQQSLDQGLQFLIQYYNGEERAKGNILERFSAQQFPDLHSELNLSSLELGDSALYFCASSARQATNYGYTFGSGTRLTVV.

This clone was observed a few times. Written as DNA, the CDR3 is TGTGCCAGCAGCTTGGAGGGGGGCGGCGAGCAGTACTTC. This codes for CASSLEGGGEQYF. The gene calls are TRBV5-6 and TRBJ2-7, with D perhaps TRBD1 or TRBD2 (6 bases each). Germline values: CDR1 SGHDT, CDR2 YYEEEE. Trimming took off 0 bases at V and 6 bases at J, with 10 bases between the two ends. CDR3 length equals 13 residues.

This clone came up once. This CDR3 is CASRMMGIDTEAFF. The CDR3 coding sequence is TGTGCCAGCAGGATGATGGGGATAGACACTGAAGCTTTCTTT. This rearrangement joins TRBV5-6 to TRBJ1-1; no definite D call. Trimming took off 5 bases at V and 3 bases at J, with 14 bases between the two ends. Looked up from germline, CDR1 is SGHDT and CDR2 is YYEEEE. The CDR3 is 14 residues long. The full variable domain, its missing parts supplied by reference TRBV5-6 and TRBJ1-1, is DAGVTQSPTHLIKTRGQQVTLRCSPKSGHDTVSWYQQALGQGPQFIFQYYEEEERQRGNFPDRFSGHQFPNYSSELNVNALLLGDSALYLCASRMMGIDTEAFFGQGTRLTVV.

The rearrangement uses TRBV7-3 and TRBJ2-5, with D possibly TRBD2 on 6 matching bases. The germline V gene encodes CDR1 SGHTA and CDR2 FQGTGA. This CDR3 has 16 residues. V gave up 2 bases and J gave up 5 bases, with 18 bases separating them. This chain's CDR3 is CASSLFPGSGMETQYF. For the CDR3, the DNA is TGTGCCAGCAGCTTATTCCCCGGGAGCGGTATGGAGACCCAGTACTTC.

The chain employs TRBV2 and TRBJ1-5; 7 bases line up with TRBD1. Germline values: CDR1 SNHLY, CDR2 FYNNEI. With 0 bases clipped from V and 5 bases from J, the junction kept 7 bases outside the gene matches. This CDR3 contains 16 residues. Here the CDR3 DNA reads TGTGCCAGCAGTGAAGCGCGGGCAGGGGGATATCAGCCCCAGCATTTT. Protein sequence: CASSEARAGGYQPQHF.

The V and J genes are TRBV11-2 and TRBJ2-5, with a tentative D call TRBD1 (6 bases). Germline assignment: CDR1 SGHAT and CDR2 FQNNGV. Trimming took off 5 bases at V and 4 bases at J, with 8 bases between the two ends. The CDR3 has 12 amino acids. The CDR3 DNA reads TGTGCCAGCAGCCAAGGGGGAGAGACCCAGTACTTC. Translated: CASSQGGETQYF.

The chain uses TRBV2 and TRBJ2-4; TRBD1 agrees at 8 bases. Germline lookup yields CDR1 SNHLY and CDR2 FYNNEI. V lost 6 bases and J lost 0; bases outside the gene matches: 4. This CDR3 is built from 15 residues. The CDR3 nucleotides are TGTGCCAGCAGCGGACAGGGATTAGCCAAAAACATTCAGTACTTC. It translates to CASSGQGLAKNIQYF.